The 14 T cell receptor beta chains below were found in one sample sequenced in a study of cytomegalovirus exposure and HLA in healthy donors. In the PCR, 60 Vbeta and 13 Jbeta primers were used. Data came from immunoSEQ multiplex PCR; TCRdb stores just in-frame clones and leaves some out. The sample has 90,000 to 150,000 clones; more than 75% are singletons. Sequencing was performed on PBMCs. Receptors originate from a woman in her thirties or forties in good health and CMV-seropositive.

The rearrangement joins TRBV2 to TRBJ2-7; D perhaps matches TRBD1 (7 bases). Trimming pared 6 bases from V and 1 base from J, leaving 13 bases between. Germline lookup yields CDR1 SNHLY and CDR2 FYNNEI. The CDR3 is made up of 14 amino acids. The CDR3 DNA reads as TGTGCCAGCAGGGCGGGACAGTCTTCCTACGAGCAGTACTTC. It specifies CASRAGQSSYEQYF.

This sequence joins TRBV5-1 and TRBJ2-7; D not resolved. The CDR3 has 12 residues. Trimming pared 2 bases from V and 7 bases from J, leaving 10 bases between. Germline CDR1 and CDR2: SGHRS and YFSETQ. CDR3 in DNA: TGCGCCAGCAGCTTCGAACGGTTGGAGCAGTACTTC. It specifies CASSFERLEQYF.

The chain links TRBV27 to TRBJ1-2; no clear D gene. V dropped 0 bases and J dropped 1 base, with 6 bases sitting between them. The CDR3 runs to 14 residues. In germline, CDR1 is MNHEY, CDR2 SMNVEV (reference sequence). Here the CDR3 DNA reads TGTGCCAGCAGTTTATCGGGAGTTAACTATGGCTACACCTTC. It codes for CASSLSGVNYGYTF.

The chain combines TRBV30 with TRBJ2-6; TRBD1 agrees at 9 bases. Germline assignment: CDR1 GTSNPN and CDR2 SVGIG (reference sequence). The CDR3 sequence is 17 residues long. V shed 4 bases, J shed 1 base, and the junction held 8 bases outside the gene matches. CDR3 sequence reads: CAWTPGQGRSGANVLTF. CDR3 bases: TGTGCCTGGACCCCGGGACAGGGTCGTTCTGGGGCCAACGTCCTGACTTTC.

The rearrangement links TRBV7-2 to TRBJ2-7, with 9 nucleotides matching TRBD2. V lost 5 bases to trimming and J lost 1 base; unmatched junction nucleotides: 6. CDR1 and CDR2 from the germline V gene are SGHTA and FQGNSA. There are 15 residues in the CDR3. This CDR3 is CASSTQAGGSYEQYF. The CDR3 DNA sequence: TGTGCCAGCAGCACACAAGCGGGGGGATCCTACGAGCAGTACTTC.

This clone was counted between two and nine times. The chain couples TRBV7-9 to TRBJ2-7; perhaps TRBD1 as D (7 bases). The CDR3 spans 15 residues. CDR1 SEHNR and CDR2 FQNEAQ come from the germline V gene (reference sequence). The germline V and J ends were trimmed by 3 bases and 1 base, with 13 bases remaining between them. The CDR3: CASSFAGGSSYEQYF. The CDR3 DNA sequence: TGTGCCAGCAGCTTCGCAGGGGGGTCATCCTACGAGCAGTACTTC.

CDR3 sequence reads: CAISLTENTEAFF. The CDR3 DNA reads TGTGCCATCAGCCTGACAGAGAACACTGAAGCTTTCTTT. This chain uses TRBV10-3 with TRBJ1-1; D perhaps matches TRBD1 (5 bases). The germline V gene has CDR1 ENHRY and CDR2 SYGVKD. There are 13 residues in the CDR3. V was clipped by 6 bases and J by 1 base, with 9 bases between them.

The chain carries TRBV6-6 and TRBJ2-5; 9 bases line up with TRBD1. Germline CDR1 reads MNHNY; CDR2 reads SVGAGI (reference sequence). The V and J ends lost 2 bases and 11 bases, in that order; junction bases with no gene match: 6. The CDR3 length is 13 residues. The CDR3 DNA sequence: TGTGCCAGCAGTTACGGGACAGGGCAAGAGCAGTACTTC. Amino acid sequence: CASSYGTGQEQYF.

This sequence joins TRBV5-8 and TRBJ2-1, with 9 bases lining up with TRBD2. J gave up 7 bases and V 2 bases, and 10 bases lay outside the gene matches. Per the germline V gene, CDR1 is SGHTS and CDR2 is YDEGEE. This CDR3 is built from 16 residues. The CDR3 reads CASSLMRLAGKNEQFF. The CDR3 nucleotides are TGTGCCAGCAGCTTAATGCGGCTAGCGGGGAAAAATGAGCAGTTCTTC.

The chain carries TRBV13 and TRBJ1-2; D remains unclear. This CDR3 region has 14 residues. Trimming took off 3 bases at V and 2 bases at J, with 10 bases between the two ends. Germline assignment: CDR1 PRHDT and CDR2 FYEKMQ (reference sequence). The CDR3 reads CASSFSRINYGYTF. Here the CDR3 DNA reads TGTGCCAGCAGCTTTTCCAGAATAAACTATGGCTACACCTTC.

This clone was detected once. The gene calls are TRBV30 and TRBJ2-5; no clear D gene. The tail of the sequence fits TRBJ2-7 better, so the J call may be wrong. This CDR3 comprises 12 residues. Germline lookup yields CDR1 GTSNPN and CDR2 SVGIG (reference sequence). The DNA of the CDR3 is TGTGCCTGGAGCCAGAGCCAGGTCGAGCAGTACTTC. The encoded protein is CAWSQSQVEQYF.

The chain employs TRBV7-3 and TRBJ2-6, with unresolved D. V was trimmed by 3 bases and J by 2 bases, leaving 5 bases between them. CDR1 is SGHTA and CDR2 is FQGTGA in the germline V gene. The CDR3 sequence is 14 residues long. The CDR3 protein is CASSFQAGANVLTF. The DNA for the CDR3 is TGTGCCAGCAGCTTTCAGGCTGGGGCCAACGTCCTGACTTTC.

This chain uses TRBV19 with TRBJ1-4; D possibly corresponds to TRBD1 (6 bases). V was cut by 6 bases and J by 7 bases, with 21 bases left in between. This CDR3 has 16 residues. The V gene's germline CDR1 is LNHDA and CDR2 SQIVND (reference sequence). CDR3 DNA sequence: TGTGCCAGTAGACCCGTCCGAGGTGTAGGGGGTGAAAAACTGTTTTTT. Translating gives CASRPVRGVGGEKLFF.

The chain joins TRBV19 to TRBJ2-6, with 8 bases fitting TRBD1. Germline loops: CDR1 LNHDA, CDR2 SQIVND (reference sequence). The CDR3 loop spans 16 amino acids. V lost 3 bases to trimming and J lost 4 bases; unmatched junction nucleotides: 5. The CDR3, as DNA: TGTGCCAGTAGTATCCGGACAGGGTCCGGGGCCAACGTCCTGACTTTC. It is translated as CASSIRTGSGANVLTF.